This T cell receptor beta chain was sequenced during a study of OX40 agonist ivuxolimab in advanced cancers. In terms of the full investigation: Ivuxolimab, which targeted the costimulatory receptor OX40 (CD134), was an agonistic, fully human IgG2 monoclonal antibody. Intravenous ivuxolimab was administered to patients every 2 weeks at six dose levels: 0.01, 0.1, 0.3, 1.5, 3 and 10 mg/kg. Of the approximately 54 dose-escalation patients, hepatocellular carcinoma was present in roughly 19, melanoma in approximately 15, renal cell carcinoma in 9 and head and neck cancer in 9. A male proportion of 75% to 85% and a mean age of around 60 years, ranging from roughly 23 to 85, were recorded for the dose-escalation cohort. Patients were allowed to have had prior anti-PD-1, anti-PD-L1 or anti-CTLA-4 therapy, and roughly 40% of the dose-escalation patients had been treated with checkpoint inhibitors. Partial responses occurred in three dose-escalation patients: two with cutaneous melanoma and one with hepatocellular carcinoma. The purpose of peripheral TCRbeta sequencing was to test whether ivuxolimab changed TCR sequence diversity and led to clonal T-cell expansion. The paper describes the monotherapy dose-escalation part (N ≈ 51 patients) of the phase I trial of ivuxolimab. Here is what the overall study found, with its caveats: The antigen specificity of the clonally expanded peripheral T cells was not determined. After ivuxolimab, expanded clones were on average more numerous among CD8+ T cells than among CD4+ T cells. At doses from 0.1 to 3.0 mg/kg, clonal expansion was seen in both CD4+ and CD8+ blood T cells between baseline and week 6. In the 0.1-3.0 mg/kg groups, partial responders were among the patients with the lowest normalized peripheral clonal expansion, particularly in CD8+ T cells. Low levels of normalized T-cell clonal expansion were also seen in some patients who did not respond.

Patients with autoimmune disease history or receiving systemic immunosuppression were excluded from the trial. Peripheral blood for TCR sequencing was drawn from every dose cohort at baseline, at cycle 4 day 1 and at cycle 7 day 1. Samples came from an open-label, multicenter, first-in-human phase I dose-escalation trial of ivuxolimab. Adults with locally advanced or metastatic melanoma, renal cell carcinoma, hepatocellular carcinoma or head and neck squamous cell carcinoma were enrolled in the trial. Before TCR sequencing, CD4+ T cells and CD8+ T cells from peripheral blood were sorted into separate populations. To sequence the TCRbeta CDR3 region, genomic DNA was isolated from the sorted cells. The immunoSEQ Assay was used for sequencing of TCRbeta CDR3 regions. As stored in TCRdb, this immuneACCESS dataset retains in-frame rearrangements with V and J assigned. A fraction of the clones does not appear; measured against another copy, unresolved V genes explain less than half of the discrepancy, and the remainder lacks a known reason. Counted in this sample were over 60,000 clones; 70% to 90% of them appeared once. The ten largest clones represent 1.5% to 2.5% of the sample.

Comments on this clone: Its antigen is currently not known. The sample holds no much larger clone one base away, and base qualities are not on file.

Sequences SGHRS (CDR1) and YFSETQ (CDR2) are obtained from the germline V gene. From cysteine to phenylalanine, the CDR3 is 13 amino acids long. The kept DNA is CDR3 alone, 39 bases in frame from the first base. V lost 0 bases and J lost 3 bases; the stretch between them is 6 bases long. Sequencing was performed on CD4+ or CD8+ T cells sorted from blood, taken in a trial of the OX40 agonist ivuxolimab. The V gene is TRBV5-1 and the J gene is TRBJ2-5, with the D gene not confidently named. The TCR originated in an adult with an advanced solid tumor such as melanoma, head and neck, liver or kidney cancer. The DNA is as follows: TGCGCCAGCAGCTTGGAAGGCGAAGAGACCCAGTACTTC. This translates into CASSLEGEETQYF.